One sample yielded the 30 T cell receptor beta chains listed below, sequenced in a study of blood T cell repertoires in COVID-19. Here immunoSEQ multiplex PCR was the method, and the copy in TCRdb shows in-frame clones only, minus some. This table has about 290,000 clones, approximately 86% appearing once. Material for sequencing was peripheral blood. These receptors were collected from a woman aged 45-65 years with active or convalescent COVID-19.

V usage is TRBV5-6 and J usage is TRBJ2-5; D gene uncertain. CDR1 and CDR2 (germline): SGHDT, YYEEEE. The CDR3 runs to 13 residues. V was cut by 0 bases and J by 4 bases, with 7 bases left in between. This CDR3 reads CASSLGQVETQYF. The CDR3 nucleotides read TGTGCCAGCAGCTTGGGTCAGGTAGAGACCCAGTACTTC.

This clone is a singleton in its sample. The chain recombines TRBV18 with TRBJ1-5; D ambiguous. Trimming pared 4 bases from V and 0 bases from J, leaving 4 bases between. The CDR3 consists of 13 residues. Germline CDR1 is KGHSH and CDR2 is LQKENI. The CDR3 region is CASSLYSNQPQHF. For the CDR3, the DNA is TGTGCCAGCTCACTTTATAGCAATCAGCCCCAGCATTTT.

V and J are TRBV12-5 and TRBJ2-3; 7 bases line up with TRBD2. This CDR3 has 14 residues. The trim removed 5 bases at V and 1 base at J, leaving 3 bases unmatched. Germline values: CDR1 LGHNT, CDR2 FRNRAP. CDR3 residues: CASGLLAGTDTQYF. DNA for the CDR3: TGTGCTAGTGGTCTCCTAGCGGGCACAGATACGCAGTATTTT.

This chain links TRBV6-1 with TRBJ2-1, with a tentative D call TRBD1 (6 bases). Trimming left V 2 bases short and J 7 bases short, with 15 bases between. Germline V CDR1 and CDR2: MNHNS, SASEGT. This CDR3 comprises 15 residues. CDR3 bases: TGTGCCAGCAGTGAACCGGTGGGCAGGGGTAATGAGCAGTTCTTC. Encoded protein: CASSEPVGRGNEQFF.

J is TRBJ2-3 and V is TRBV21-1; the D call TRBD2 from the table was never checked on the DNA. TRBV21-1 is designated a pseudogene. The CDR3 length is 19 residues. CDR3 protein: CASSKDKLSTSGSTDTQYF. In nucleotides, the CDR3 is TGTGCCAGCAGCAAAGACAAGCTATCGACTAGCGGAAGCACAGATACGCAGTATTTT.

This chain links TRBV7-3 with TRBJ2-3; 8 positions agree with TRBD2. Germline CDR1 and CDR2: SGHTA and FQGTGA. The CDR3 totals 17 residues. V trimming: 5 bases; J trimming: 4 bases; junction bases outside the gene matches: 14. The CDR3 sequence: CASSLGLAGGWADTQYF. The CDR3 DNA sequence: TGTGCCAGCAGCCTGGGCCTGGCGGGAGGATGGGCAGATACGCAGTATTTT.

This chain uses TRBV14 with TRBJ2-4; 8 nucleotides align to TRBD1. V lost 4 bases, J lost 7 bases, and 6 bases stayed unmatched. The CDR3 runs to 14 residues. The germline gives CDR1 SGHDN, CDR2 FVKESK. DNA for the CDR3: TGTGCCAGCAGCCGTCAGGGGGCAGGGAACATTCAGTACTTC. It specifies CASSRQGAGNIQYF.

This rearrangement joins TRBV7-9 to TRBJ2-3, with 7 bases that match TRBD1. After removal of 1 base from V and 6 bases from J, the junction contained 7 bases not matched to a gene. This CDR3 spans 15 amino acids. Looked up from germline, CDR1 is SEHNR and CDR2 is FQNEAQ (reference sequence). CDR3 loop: CASSLGTGARDTQYF. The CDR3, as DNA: TGTGCCAGCAGCTTAGGGACAGGAGCTCGGGATACGCAGTATTTT.

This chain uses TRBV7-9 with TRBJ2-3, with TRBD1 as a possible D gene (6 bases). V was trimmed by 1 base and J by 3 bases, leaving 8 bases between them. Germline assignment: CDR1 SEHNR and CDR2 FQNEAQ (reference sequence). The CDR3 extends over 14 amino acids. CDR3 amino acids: CASSLDRVTDTQYF. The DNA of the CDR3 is TGTGCCAGCAGCTTAGACAGGGTAACAGATACGCAGTATTTT.

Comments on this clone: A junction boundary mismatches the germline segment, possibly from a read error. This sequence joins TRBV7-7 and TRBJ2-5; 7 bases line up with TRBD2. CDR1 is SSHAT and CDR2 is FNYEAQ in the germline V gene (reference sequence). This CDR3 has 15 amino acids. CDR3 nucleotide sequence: TGTGCTAGCAGCTTAGATCTAGCGGTCCAAGAGACCCAGTACTTC. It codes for CASSLDLAVQETQYF.

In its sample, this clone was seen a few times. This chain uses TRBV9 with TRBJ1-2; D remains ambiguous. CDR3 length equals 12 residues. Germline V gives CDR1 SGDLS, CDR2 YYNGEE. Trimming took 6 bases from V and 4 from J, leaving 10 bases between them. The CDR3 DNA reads TGTGCCAGCACGGAGGGCGGCTATGGCTACACCTTC. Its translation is CASTEGGYGYTF.

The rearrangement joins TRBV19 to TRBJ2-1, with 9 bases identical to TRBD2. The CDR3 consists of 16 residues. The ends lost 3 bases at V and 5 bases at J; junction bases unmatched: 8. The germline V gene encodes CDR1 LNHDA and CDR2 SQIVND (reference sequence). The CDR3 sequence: CASSILRREGNNEQFF. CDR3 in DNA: TGTGCCAGTAGTATCCTCCGGCGGGAGGGGAACAATGAGCAGTTCTTC.

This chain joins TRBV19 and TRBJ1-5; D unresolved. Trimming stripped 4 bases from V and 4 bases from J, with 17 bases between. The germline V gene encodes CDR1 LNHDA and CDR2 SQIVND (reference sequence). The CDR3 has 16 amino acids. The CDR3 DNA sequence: TGTGCCAGTAGTACCTCGAGGCAGACCTTAAATCAGCCCCAGCATTTT. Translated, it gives CASSTSRQTLNQPQHF. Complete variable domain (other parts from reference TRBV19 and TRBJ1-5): DGGITQSPKYLFRKEGQNVTLSCEQNLNHDAMYWYRQDPGQGLRLIYYSQIVNDFQKGDIAEGYSVSREKKESFPLTVTSAQKNPTAFYLCASSTSRQTLNQPQHFGDGTRLSIL.

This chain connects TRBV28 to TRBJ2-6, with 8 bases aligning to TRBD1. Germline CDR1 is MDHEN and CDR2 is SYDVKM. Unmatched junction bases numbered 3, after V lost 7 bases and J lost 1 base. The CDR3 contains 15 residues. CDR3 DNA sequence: TGTGCCAGCACCCGGACAGGGTCTGGGGCCAACGTCCTGACTTTC. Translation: CASTRTGSGANVLTF.

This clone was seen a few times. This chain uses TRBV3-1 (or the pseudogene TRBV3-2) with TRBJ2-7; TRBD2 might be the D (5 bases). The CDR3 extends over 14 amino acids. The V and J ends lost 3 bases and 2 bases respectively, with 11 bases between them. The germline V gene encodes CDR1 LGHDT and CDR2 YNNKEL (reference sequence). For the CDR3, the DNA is TGTGCCAGCAGCCAGGACTGGCTTACCTACGAGCAGTACTTC. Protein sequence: CASSQDWLTYEQYF.

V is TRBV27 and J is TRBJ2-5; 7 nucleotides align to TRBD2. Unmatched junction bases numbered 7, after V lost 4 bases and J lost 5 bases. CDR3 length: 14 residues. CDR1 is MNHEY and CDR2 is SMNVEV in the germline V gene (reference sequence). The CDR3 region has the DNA TGTGCCAGCAGTTCGGGGGGAGCGAGGGAGACCCAGTACTTC. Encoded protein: CASSSGGARETQYF.

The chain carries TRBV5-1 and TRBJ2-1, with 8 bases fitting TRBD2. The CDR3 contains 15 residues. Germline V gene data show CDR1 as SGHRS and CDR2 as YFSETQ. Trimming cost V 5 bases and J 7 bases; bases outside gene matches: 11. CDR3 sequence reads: CASSFGLADPNEQFF. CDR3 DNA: TGCGCCAGCAGTTTTGGACTAGCTGATCCAAATGAGCAGTTCTTC.

The CDR3 DNA reads as TGTGCCAGCAGCTTAGGCCCGGGACATGGCTCTGAAGCTTTCTTT. This encodes CASSLGPGHGSEAFF. The chain combines TRBV9 with TRBJ1-1, with a tentative D call TRBD1 (6 bases). The germline CDR1 and CDR2 sequences are SGDLS and YYNGEE. The ends were cut back, 4 bases at V and 6 bases at J, with 19 bases in the middle. The CDR3 covers 15 residues. Together with reference TRBV9 and TRBJ1-1, the CDR3 gives the full variable domain: DSGVTQTPKHLITATGQRVTLRCSPRSGDLSVYWYQQSLDQGLQFLIQYYNGEERAKGNILERFSAQQFPDLHSELNLSSLELGDSALYFCASSLGPGHGSEAFFGQGTRLTVV.

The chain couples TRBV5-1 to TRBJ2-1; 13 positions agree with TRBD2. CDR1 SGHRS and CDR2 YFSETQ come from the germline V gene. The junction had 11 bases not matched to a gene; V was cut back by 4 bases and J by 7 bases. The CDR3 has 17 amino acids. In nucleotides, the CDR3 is TGCGCCAGCAGCGGGGGCCCCGGGACTAGCGGGAAGAATGAGCAGTTCTTC. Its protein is CASSGGPGTSGKNEQFF. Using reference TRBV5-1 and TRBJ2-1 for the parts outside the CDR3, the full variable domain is KAGVTQTPRYLIKTRGQQVTLSCSPISGHRSVSWYQQTPGQGLQFLFEYFSETQRNKGNFPGRFSGRQFSNSRSEMNVSTLELGDSALYLCASSGGPGTSGKNEQFFGPGTRLTVL.

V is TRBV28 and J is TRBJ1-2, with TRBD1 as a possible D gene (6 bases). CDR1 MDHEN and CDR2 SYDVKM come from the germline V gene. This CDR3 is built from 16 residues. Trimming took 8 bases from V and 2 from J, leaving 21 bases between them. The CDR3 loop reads CASGPPLDRTNYGYTF. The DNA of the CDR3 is TGTGCCAGCGGTCCTCCACTGGACAGAACGAACTATGGCTACACCTTC.

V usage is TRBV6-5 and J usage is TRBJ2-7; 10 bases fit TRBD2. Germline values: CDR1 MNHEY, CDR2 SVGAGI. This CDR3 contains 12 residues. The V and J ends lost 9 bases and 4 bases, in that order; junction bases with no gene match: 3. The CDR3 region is CASGLAAYEQYF. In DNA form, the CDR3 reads TGTGCCAGTGGACTAGCGGCTTACGAGCAGTACTTC.

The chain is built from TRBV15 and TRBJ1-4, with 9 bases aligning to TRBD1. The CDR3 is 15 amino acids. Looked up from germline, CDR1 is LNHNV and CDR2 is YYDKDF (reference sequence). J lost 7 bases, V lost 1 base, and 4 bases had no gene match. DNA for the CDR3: TGTGCCACCAGCAGAGTTAACAGGGGGCGTGAAAAACTGTTTTTT. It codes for CATSRVNRGREKLFF.

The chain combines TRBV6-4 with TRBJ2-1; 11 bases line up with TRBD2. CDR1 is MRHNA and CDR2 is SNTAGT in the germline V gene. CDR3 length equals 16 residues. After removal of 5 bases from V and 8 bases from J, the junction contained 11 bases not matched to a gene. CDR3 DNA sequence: TGTGCCAGCAGTCGGTGGCTAGCGGGAGGCTCGGATGAGCAGTTCTTC. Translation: CASSRWLAGGSDEQFF.

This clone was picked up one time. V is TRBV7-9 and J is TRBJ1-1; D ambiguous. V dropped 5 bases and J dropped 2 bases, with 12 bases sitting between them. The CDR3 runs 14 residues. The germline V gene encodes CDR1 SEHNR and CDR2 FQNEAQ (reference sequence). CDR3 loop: CASSAPRGNTEAFF. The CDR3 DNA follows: TGTGCCAGCAGCGCTCCCCGGGGTAACACTGAAGCTTTCTTT. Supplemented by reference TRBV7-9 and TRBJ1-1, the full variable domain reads DTGVSQNPRHKITKRGQNVTFRCDPISEHNRLYWYRQTLGQGPEFLTYFQNEAQLEKSRLLSDRFSAERPKGSFSTLEIQRTEQGDSAMYLCASSAPRGNTEAFFGQGTRLTVV.

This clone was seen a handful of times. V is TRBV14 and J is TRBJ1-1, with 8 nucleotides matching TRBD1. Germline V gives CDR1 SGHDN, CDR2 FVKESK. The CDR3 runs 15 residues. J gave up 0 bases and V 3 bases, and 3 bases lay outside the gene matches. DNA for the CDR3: TGTGCCAGCAGCCATGGACAGGGTTTGAACACTGAAGCTTTCTTT. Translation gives CASSHGQGLNTEAFF.

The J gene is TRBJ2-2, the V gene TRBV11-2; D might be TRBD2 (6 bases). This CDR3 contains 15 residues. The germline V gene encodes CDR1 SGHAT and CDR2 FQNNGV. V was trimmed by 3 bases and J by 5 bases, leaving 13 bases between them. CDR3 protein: CASSFGGEGTGELFF. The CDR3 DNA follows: TGTGCCAGCAGCTTCGGGGGAGAGGGGACCGGGGAGCTGTTTTTT.

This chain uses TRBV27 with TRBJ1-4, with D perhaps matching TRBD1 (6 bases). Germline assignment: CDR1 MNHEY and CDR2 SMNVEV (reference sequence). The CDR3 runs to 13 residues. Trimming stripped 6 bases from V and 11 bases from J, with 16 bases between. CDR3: CASSFGWGQKLFF. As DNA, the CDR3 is TGTGCCAGCAGCTTTGGTTGGGGGCAGAAACTGTTTTTT.

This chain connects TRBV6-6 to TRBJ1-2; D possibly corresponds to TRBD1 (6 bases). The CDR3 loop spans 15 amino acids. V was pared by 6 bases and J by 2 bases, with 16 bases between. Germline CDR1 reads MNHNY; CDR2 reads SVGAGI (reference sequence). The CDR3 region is CASRRPRTGNYGYTF. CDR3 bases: TGTGCCAGCAGACGACCTAGAACAGGGAACTATGGCTACACCTTC.

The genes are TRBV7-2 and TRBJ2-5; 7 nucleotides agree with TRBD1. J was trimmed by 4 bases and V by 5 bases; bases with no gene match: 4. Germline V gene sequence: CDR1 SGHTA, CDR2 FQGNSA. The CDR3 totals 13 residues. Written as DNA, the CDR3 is TGTGCCAGCAGCCGACAGGGTGCAGAGACCCAGTACTTC. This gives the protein CASSRQGAETQYF. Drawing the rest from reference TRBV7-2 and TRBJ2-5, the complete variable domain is GAGVSQSPSNKVTEKGKDVELRCDPISGHTALYWYRQSLGQGLEFLIYFQGNSAPDKSGLPSDRFSAERTGGSVSTLTIQRTQQEDSAVYLCASSRQGAETQYFGPGTRLLVL.

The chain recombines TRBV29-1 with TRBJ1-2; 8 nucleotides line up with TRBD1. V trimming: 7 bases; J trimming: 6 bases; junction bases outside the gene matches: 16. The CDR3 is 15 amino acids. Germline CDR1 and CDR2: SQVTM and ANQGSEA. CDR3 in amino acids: CSAEAITQGADGYTF. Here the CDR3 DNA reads TGCAGCGCGGAGGCCATTACCCAGGGGGCTGATGGCTACACCTTC. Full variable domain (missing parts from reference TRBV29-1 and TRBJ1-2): SAVISQKPSRDICQRGTSLTIQCQVDSQVTMMFWYRQQPGQSLTLIATANQGSEATYESGFVIDKFPISRPNLTFSTLTVSNMSPEDSSIYLCSAEAITQGADGYTFGSGTRLTVV.